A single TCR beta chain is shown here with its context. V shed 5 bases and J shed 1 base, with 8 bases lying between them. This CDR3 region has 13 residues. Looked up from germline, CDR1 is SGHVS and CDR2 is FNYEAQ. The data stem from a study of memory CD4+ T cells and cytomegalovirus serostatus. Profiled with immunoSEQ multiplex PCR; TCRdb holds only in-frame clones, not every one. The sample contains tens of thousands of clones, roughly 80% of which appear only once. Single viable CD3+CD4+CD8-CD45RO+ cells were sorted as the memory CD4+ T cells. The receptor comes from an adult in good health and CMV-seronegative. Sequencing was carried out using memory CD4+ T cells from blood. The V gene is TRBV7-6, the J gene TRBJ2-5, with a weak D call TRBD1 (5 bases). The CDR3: CASSRTSQETQYF. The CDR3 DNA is TGTGCCAGCAGCCGGACATCCCAAGAGACCCAGTACTTC. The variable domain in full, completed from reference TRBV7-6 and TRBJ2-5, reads GAGVSQSPRYKVTKRGQDVALRCDPISGHVSLYWYRQALGQGPEFLTYFNYEAQQDKSGLPNDRFSAERPEGSISTLTIQRTEQRDSAMYRCASSRTSQETQYFGPGTRLLVL.